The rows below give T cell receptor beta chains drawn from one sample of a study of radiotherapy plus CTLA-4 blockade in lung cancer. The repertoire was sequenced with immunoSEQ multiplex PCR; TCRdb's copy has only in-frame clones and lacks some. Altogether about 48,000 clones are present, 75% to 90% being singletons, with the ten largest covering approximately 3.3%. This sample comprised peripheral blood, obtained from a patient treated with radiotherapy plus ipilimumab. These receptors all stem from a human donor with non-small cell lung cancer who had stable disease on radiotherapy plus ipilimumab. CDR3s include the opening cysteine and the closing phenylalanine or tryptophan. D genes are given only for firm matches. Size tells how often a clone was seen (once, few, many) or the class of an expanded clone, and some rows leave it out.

CASSLGAGMETQYF,TGCGCCAGCAGCTTGGGGGCAGGAATGGAGACCCAGTACTTC,TRBV5-1,few,-,TRBJ2-5
CASSLGAGEHYEQYF,TGTGCCAGCAGCTTAGGGGCGGGAGAGCACTACGAGCAGTACTTC,TRBV7-6,-,TRBD2,TRBJ2-7
CASSPTTGTSGSLGTQYF,TGTGCCAGCTCACCGACCACCGGGACTAGCGGGAGTTTAGGTACGCAGTATTTT,TRBV18,-,TRBD2,TRBJ2-3
CASSQDNRGLTDTQYF,TGCGCCAGCAGCCAAGACAACAGGGGGCTAACAGATACGCAGTATTTT,TRBV4-1,-,TRBD1,TRBJ2-3
CSVVASSSSYEQYF,TGCAGCGTTGTGGCTAGCTCATCCTCCTACGAGCAGTACTTC,TRBV29-1,-,-,TRBJ2-7
CASSLGSSGNTIYF,TGTGCCAGCAGCTTAGGGAGCTCTGGAAACACCATATATTTT,TRBV7-2,-,-,TRBJ1-3
CASMPGHNNEQFF,TGTGCCAGCATGCCGGGACACAACAATGAGCAGTTCTTC,TRBV2,-,-,TRBJ2-1
CASSQTSGSRNEQFF,TGCGCCAGCAGCCAAACTAGCGGGAGTAGAAATGAGCAGTTCTTC,TRBV4-1,-,TRBD2,TRBJ2-1
CASTSGTSAYTGELFF,TGCGCCAGCACCAGTGGGACTAGCGCCTACACCGGGGAGCTGTTTTTT,TRBV5-1,few,TRBD2,TRBJ2-2
CASSNVLAGVDYEQFF,TGTGCCAGCAGCAACGTCCTAGCGGGAGTTGACTATGAGCAGTTCTTC,TRBV9,-,TRBD2,TRBJ2-1
CASSSGRGEQYF,TGTGCCAGCAGTAGCGGGAGGGGCGAGCAGTACTTC,TRBV2,-,TRBD2,TRBJ2-7
CASVRGFRTDTQYF,TGTGCCAGCGTGAGGGGGTTTCGCACAGATACGCAGTATTTT,TRBV6-5,-,-,TRBJ2-3
CAISAGLDQETQYF,TGTGCCATCAGTGCTGGACTAGACCAAGAGACCCAGTACTTC,TRBV10-3,-,TRBD2,TRBJ2-5
CASSARTGASYEQYF,TGTGCCAGCAGCGCCCGGACAGGGGCCTCCTACGAGCAGTACTTC,TRBV7-8,-,TRBD1,TRBJ2-7
CASSLPEREMGYNEQFF,TGTGCCAGCAGCCTCCCGGAGCGGGAGATGGGGTACAATGAGCAGTTCTTC,TRBV7-9,-,TRBD2,TRBJ2-1
CASSFTGTGGRNEQYF,TGTGCCAGCAGCTTCACCGGGACAGGGGGTAGGAACGAGCAGTACTTC,TRBV11-2,few,TRBD1,TRBJ2-7
CASSPGLNTGELFF,TGCGCCAGCAGCCCGGGACTCAACACCGGGGAGCTGTTTTTT,TRBV5-1,-,-,TRBJ2-2
CAWSGHSGFTDTQYF,TGTGCCTGGAGTGGCCACAGCGGATTCACAGATACGCAGTATTTT,TRBV30,once,-,TRBJ2-3
CASSLAGAGVNTEAFF,TGTGCCAGCAGCTTAGCGGGGGCAGGGGTGAACACTGAAGCTTTCTTT,TRBV7-2,-,-,TRBJ1-1
CASSRDRLGTEAFF,TGTGCCAGCAGTCGGGACAGGCTGGGCACTGAAGCTTTCTTT,TRBV7-7,-,TRBD1,TRBJ1-1
CASSPGLAGVVGDEQFF,TGTGCCAGCAGCCCCGGACTAGCGGGAGTTGTTGGGGATGAGCAGTTCTTC,TRBV11-3,-,TRBD2,TRBJ2-1
CASSQGSDREQYF,TGCGCCAGCAGCCAGGGGAGCGACAGGGAGCAGTACTTC,TRBV4-3,-,TRBD1,TRBJ2-5
CASSLTTVAYEQYF,TGTGCCAGCAGCCTTACGACTGTTGCTTACGAGCAGTACTTC,TRBV16,-,-,TRBJ2-7
CASSPINSYNEQFF,TGTGCCAGCAGCCCAATCAACTCCTACAATGAGCAGTTCTTC,TRBV7-2,-,-,TRBJ2-1
CASSSMFQAPNYGYTF,TGTGCCAGCAGCTCGATGTTTCAGGCCCCTAACTATGGCTACACCTTC,TRBV5-4,-,-,TRBJ1-2
CASSVVRDHGSGIPGEQFF,TGTGCCAGCAGCGTAGTACGGGATCATGGCAGCGGGATACCGGGTGAGCAGTTCTTC,TRBV9,-,TRBD2,TRBJ2-1
CASSLGGTVPGYTF,TGTGCCAGCAGCTTAGGAGGGACAGTTCCTGGCTACACCTTC,TRBV7-9,-,TRBD1,TRBJ1-2
CASSPKPSGNPQYF,TGTGCCAGCAGCCCTAAACCTAGCGGGAATCCGCAGTATTTT,TRBV11-2,-,TRBD2,TRBJ2-3
CASSLSGDRGADTQYF,TGCGCCAGCAGCTTATCTGGGGACAGGGGCGCAGATACGCAGTATTTT,TRBV5-1,-,TRBD1,TRBJ2-3
CASSDLRDWLNTEAFF,TGTGCCAGCAGTGACTTGAGGGATTGGTTGAACACTGAAGCTTTCTTT,TRBV6-4,-,-,TRBJ1-1
CAWRELKNYGYTF,TGTGCCTGGAGGGAACTAAAGAACTATGGCTACACCTTC,TRBV30,once,-,TRBJ1-2
CSVGRGQGETQYF,TGCAGCGTTGGCAGGGGGCAGGGGGAGACCCAGTACTTC,TRBV29-1,-,TRBD1,TRBJ2-5
CASSLAGGTFQYF,TGCGCCAGCAGCCTGGCGGGAGGGACTTTCCAGTACTTC,TRBV5-1,-,TRBD2,TRBJ2-7
CASSPFTSSDEQLF,TGTGCCAGCAGCCCATTCACTAGCTCCGATGAGCAGCTCTTC,TRBV11-2,-,-,TRBJ2-1
CASSLSGRASPLHF,TGTGCCAGCAGTTTATCGGGCAGGGCTTCACCCCTCCACTTT,TRBV27,once,-,TRBJ1-6
CASSHLRTSGDNEQFF,TGCGCCAGCAGCCATCTGAGGACTAGCGGAGACAATGAGCAGTTCTTC,TRBV4-3,-,TRBD2,TRBJ2-1
CASSEQGVGQPQHF,TGTGCCAGCAGTGAACAAGGGGTAGGTCAGCCCCAGCATTTT,TRBV6-1,-,-,TRBJ1-5
CASSLPTGRSLGRYEQFF,TGTGCCAGCAGTTTGCCTACAGGTCGGTCTCTAGGTCGCTATGAGCAGTTCTTC,TRBV28,-,-,TRBJ2-1
CASSLTGTFGYTF,TGTGCCAGCAGCTTGACAGGGACCTTTGGCTACACCTTC,TRBV7-2,-,TRBD1,TRBJ1-2
CASSLVPSGGYEQYF,TGTGCCAGCAGTTTGGTACCTAGCGGGGGATACGAGCAGTACTTC,TRBV27,-,TRBD2,TRBJ2-7
CASSLGYGGPGDTQYF,TGCGCCAGCAGCCTTGGATATGGTGGGCCAGGGGATACGCAGTATTTT,TRBV4-1,once,-,TRBJ2-3
CSARGGASYEQYF,TGCAGCGCCCGGGGAGGCGCTTCCTACGAGCAGTACTTC,TRBV29-1,-,-,TRBJ2-7
CASSSDRGLQKETQYF,TGTGCCAGCAGTTCCGACAGGGGGCTACAAAAAGAGACCCAGTACTTC,TRBV6-5,-,TRBD1,TRBJ2-5